These 26 T cell receptor beta chains share one sample of origin, sequenced in a study of T cell repertoires in cytomegalovirus infection. Each CDR3 protein gets one entry after TCRdb re-called the reads with MiXCR. The sample includes about 200,000 distinct CDR3 sequences, 8% to 10% of them seen just once. The source material was PBMCs. These TCRs come from a human donor in good health (CMV status not recorded). Some clones in this sample may be carry-over from other donors' samples.

This clonotype was counted at least ten times. The chain combines TRBV7-2 with TRBJ1-3; D call uncertain. CDR1 and CDR2 (germline): SGHTA, FQGNSA. V was cut by 3 bases and J by 5 bases, with 11 bases left in between. The CDR3 runs 14 residues. This chain's CDR3 is CASSFITQRNTIYF. The CDR3 DNA follows: TGTGCCAGCAGCTTTATAACACAGCGAAACACCATATATTTT. Looking up the rest from reference TRBV7-2 and TRBJ1-3 gives the full variable domain: GAGVSQSPSNKVTEKGKDVELRCDPISGHTALYWYRQSLGQGLEFLIYFQGNSAPDKSGLPSDRFSAERTGGSVSTLTIQRTQQEDSAVYLCASSFITQRNTIYFGEGSWLTVV.

This clonotype has only a few counts. This chain connects TRBV4-3 to TRBJ1-6; D is ambiguous. The CDR3 has 14 amino acids. Germline-derived CDR1 and CDR2 are LGHNA and YSLEER. Trimming cost V 0 bases and J 7 bases, with 7 bases left between them. CDR3 loop: CASSQDVGNSPLHF. The CDR3 region has the DNA TGCGCCAGCAGCCAAGATGTGGGGAATTCACCCCTCCACTTT.

This clonotype was found many times. This rearrangement joins TRBV7-2 to TRBJ2-1; 7 positions match TRBD2. CDR3 length equals 17 residues. Germline lookup yields CDR1 SGHTA and CDR2 FQGNSA. Trimming took 5 bases from V and 2 from J; bases not matched to a gene: 12. In nucleotides, the CDR3 is TGTGCCAGCAGCCCGGCGATTGGGACTAACACCTACAATGAGCAGTTCTTC. Translated, it gives CASSPAIGTNTYNEQFF.

This clonotype showed up many times. This rearrangement joins TRBV7-2 to TRBJ1-4; 9 positions agree with TRBD1. Germline-derived CDR1 and CDR2 are SGHTA and FQGNSA. J was trimmed by 7 bases and V by 5 bases; bases with no gene match: 5. The length of the CDR3 is 14 residues. CDR3 in amino acids: CASSLGQGFEKLFF. CDR3 bases: TGTGCCAGCAGCCTTGGACAGGGGTTTGAAAAACTGTTTTTT.

V usage is TRBV9 and J usage is TRBJ2-5; 7 nucleotides agree with TRBD1. The V segment lost 4 bases and the J segment 4 bases; nucleotides outside the gene matches: 4. CDR1 is SGDLS, CDR2 YYNGEE, per germline. The CDR3 runs to 13 residues. The CDR3 is CASSTGQAETQYF. The DNA of the CDR3 is TGTGCCAGCAGCACCGGACAGGCAGAGACCCAGTACTTC.

This clonotype was found many times. This chain links TRBV7-2 with TRBJ2-1; the match to TRBD2 covers 9 bases. Germline V gene data show CDR1 as SGHTA and CDR2 as FQGNSA. Germline trimming cut 5 bases from V and 9 bases from J; bases unmatched to any gene: 14. This CDR3 has 16 residues. In DNA, the CDR3 is TGTGCCAGCAGCCCTCAGGGCGGCGGGGGGGGAGGTGAGCAGTTCTTC. Residues: CASSPQGGGGGGEQFF.

This clonotype was seen repeatedly, ten times or more. The CDR3 region is CASSPGYSYEQYF. In DNA form, the CDR3 reads TGTGCCAGCAGCCCGGGGTACTCCTACGAGCAGTACTTC. This chain joins TRBV9 and TRBJ2-7, with TRBD2 as a possible D gene (5 bases). The CDR3 has 13 amino acids. The ends were cut back, 4 bases at V and 0 bases at J, with 8 bases in the middle. Germline V gene sequence: CDR1 SGDLS, CDR2 YYNGEE.

This chain links TRBV10-3 with TRBJ1-5, with D unclear. The CDR3 is 14 residues long. Germline V lookup: CDR1 ENHRY, CDR2 SYGVKD. V gave up 3 bases and J gave up 7 bases, with 13 bases separating them. CDR3 sequence reads: CAISEGSTRQPQHF. The CDR3 DNA is TGTGCCATCAGTGAAGGGTCAACTCGGCAGCCCCAGCATTTT.

This clonotype was found many times. The chain has TRBV6-2 or TRBV6-3 and TRBJ2-5; 10 positions agree with TRBD2. The CDR3 has 16 residues. V shed 0 bases, J shed 4 bases, and the junction held 5 bases outside the gene matches. Germline CDR1 reads MNHEY; CDR2 reads SVGEGT. CDR3 DNA sequence: TGTGCCAGCAGTTACTCGGCTAGCGGGAGCCCAGAGACCCAGTACTTC. Its translation: CASSYSASGSPETQYF.

This clonotype was counted ten times or more. The chain recombines TRBV7-2 with TRBJ2-5; D gene uncertain. V was pared by 8 bases and J by 7 bases, with 14 bases between. The CDR3 sequence is 12 residues long. CDR1 and CDR2 (germline): SGHTA, FQGNSA. CDR3 in DNA: TGTGCCAGCGGCCATTTGGATGCGACCCAGTACTTC. The encoded protein is CASGHLDATQYF.

This clonotype was detected only a few times. This chain links TRBV14 with TRBJ2-1, with 10 nucleotides matching TRBD2. This CDR3 has 16 amino acids. The germline CDR1 and CDR2 sequences are SGHDN and FVKESK. V shed 2 bases, J shed 5 bases, and the junction held 6 bases outside the gene matches. The chain's CDR3 is CASSQLLAGLNNEQFF. DNA for the CDR3: TGTGCCAGCAGCCAACTACTAGCGGGACTTAACAATGAGCAGTTCTTC. The full variable domain, in which reference TRBV14 and TRBJ2-1 provide the parts outside the CDR3, is EAGVTQFPSHSVIEKGQTVTLRCDPISGHDNLYWYRRVMGKEIKFLLHFVKESKQDESGMPNNRFLAERTGGTYSTLKVQPAELEDSGVYFCASSQLLAGLNNEQFFGPGTRLTVL.

Many counts were recorded for this clonotype. This chain uses TRBV7-2 with TRBJ1-1, with D possibly being TRBD1 (6 bases). V lost 1 base and J 1 base, leaving 10 bases between the germline ends. Per the germline V gene, CDR1 is SGHTA and CDR2 is FQGNSA. CDR3 length: 15 residues. DNA for the CDR3: TGTGCCAGCAGCTTAGTTGCCAGGGGGAACACTGAAGCTTTCTTT. Protein product: CASSLVARGNTEAFF. Complete variable domain (other parts from reference TRBV7-2 and TRBJ1-1): GAGVSQSPSNKVTEKGKDVELRCDPISGHTALYWYRQSLGQGLEFLIYFQGNSAPDKSGLPSDRFSAERTGGSVSTLTIQRTQQEDSAVYLCASSLVARGNTEAFFGQGTRLTVV.

Ten or more counts support this clonotype. The chain employs TRBV28 and TRBJ2-2; 12 nucleotides match TRBD2. The CDR3 is made up of 16 amino acids. V was clipped by 6 bases and J by 3 bases; unmatched bases: 5. Germline CDR1 is MDHEN and CDR2 is SYDVKM. CDR3 region: CASRKRLAGDTGELFF. The CDR3 nucleotides read TGTGCCAGCAGGAAAAGACTAGCGGGGGACACCGGGGAGCTGTTTTTT.

This clonotype was found many times. This sequence joins TRBV7-2 and TRBJ2-7, with 10 bases fitting TRBD1. J was trimmed by 9 bases and V by 0 bases; bases with no gene match: 11. CDR3 length equals 16 residues. Looked up from germline, CDR1 is SGHTA and CDR2 is FQGNSA. The CDR3 loop is CASSLAKLGTGVSQYF. CDR3 in DNA: TGTGCCAGCAGCTTAGCTAAGCTCGGGACAGGGGTATCGCAGTACTTC.

This clonotype has a handful of counts. The chain employs TRBV6-5 and TRBJ1-2, with 10 positions matching TRBD1. The CDR3 sequence is 14 residues long. The V segment lost 5 bases and the J segment 4 bases; nucleotides outside the gene matches: 4. Germline V CDR1 and CDR2: MNHEY, SVGAGI. CDR3 loop: CASSEDRGTYGYTF. CDR3 bases: TGTGCCAGCAGTGAGGACAGGGGGACCTATGGCTACACCTTC.

This clonotype was detected ten times or more. The chain is built from TRBV7-2 and TRBJ1-1; TRBD1 matches 7 bases. CDR3 length equals 15 residues. The germline V gene encodes CDR1 SGHTA and CDR2 FQGNSA. Unmatched junction bases numbered 7, after V lost 5 bases and J lost 1 base. CDR3 loop: CASSLAGTENTEAFF. The CDR3 region has the DNA TGTGCCAGCAGCCTCGCCGGGACAGAGAACACTGAAGCTTTCTTT. The entire variable domain, with the rest obtained from reference TRBV7-2 and TRBJ1-1, is as follows: GAGVSQSPSNKVTEKGKDVELRCDPISGHTALYWYRQSLGQGLEFLIYFQGNSAPDKSGLPSDRFSAERTGGSVSTLTIQRTQQEDSAVYLCASSLAGTENTEAFFGQGTRLTVV.

This clonotype was seen a handful of times. The chain couples TRBV28 to TRBJ2-7; D is perhaps TRBD1 (6 bases). From germline, CDR1 is MDHEN and CDR2 SYDVKM. Trimming removed 7 bases from V and 4 bases from J, with 14 bases in between. This CDR3 has 13 amino acids. CDR3 sequence: CASNLGGRYEQYF. CDR3 nucleotides: TGTGCCAGCAACCTAGGGGGTAGGTACGAGCAGTACTTC.

At least ten counts were recorded for this clonotype. This chain links TRBV7-2 with TRBJ1-5; maybe TRBD1 (6 bases). The ends were cut back, 5 bases at V and 3 bases at J, with 14 bases in the middle. Looked up from germline, CDR1 is SGHTA and CDR2 is FQGNSA. The CDR3 sequence is 15 residues long. The CDR3 loop is CASSREGGNNQPQHF. The CDR3 DNA reads TGTGCCAGCAGCCGTGAGGGGGGGAACAATCAGCCCCAGCATTTT.

Details on this clonotype: A single base separates this from a much larger clone, so it may be a read error. For the CDR3, the DNA is TGTGTCAGCAGTCTTCTAAATACCCCTTCCTACGAGCAGTACTTC. Translated, it gives CVSSLLNTPSYEQYF. The V gene is TRBV6-2 or TRBV6-3, the J gene TRBJ2-7; D gene unclear. The CDR3 spans 15 residues. CDR1 and CDR2 (germline): MNHEY, SVGEGT.

This clonotype was seen ten or more times. The chain joins TRBV7-2 to TRBJ1-1, with a weak D call TRBD1 (6 bases). The CDR3 is 16 amino acids. Trimming removed 6 bases at V and 1 base at J, with 18 bases between. In germline, CDR1 is SGHTA, CDR2 FQGNSA. The CDR3 sequence is CASSRTGRGGNTEAFF. The CDR3 nucleotides read TGTGCCAGCAGTCGTACCGGGAGGGGGGGGAACACTGAAGCTTTCTTT.

In nucleotides, the CDR3 is TGTGCCAGCAGTCGACTAGCGGGAGTCAATGAGCAGTTCTTC. The encoded protein is CASSRLAGVNEQFF. J is TRBJ2-1 and V is TRBV28; 12 bases line up with TRBD2. Trimming cost V 5 bases and J 6 bases; bases outside gene matches: 2. Germline values: CDR1 MDHEN, CDR2 SYDVKM. CDR3 length: 14 residues. The variable domain in full, with the rest retrieved from reference TRBV28 and TRBJ2-1, is DVKVTQSSRYLVKRTGEKVFLECVQDMDHENMFWYRQDPGLGLRLIYFSYDVKMKEKGDIPEGYSVSREKKERFSLILESASTNQTSMYLCASSRLAGVNEQFFGPGTRLTVL.

This clonotype came up a few times. This chain uses TRBV7-9 with TRBJ1-4, with D perhaps TRBD1 (5 bases). CDR1 SEHNR and CDR2 FQNEAQ come from the germline V gene (reference sequence). The CDR3 is 14 amino acids. Trimming removed 4 bases from V and 7 bases from J, with 13 bases in between. The DNA for the CDR3 is TGTGCCAGCAGCTCTGACAGTAGAGGTGAAAAACTGTTTTTT. It specifies CASSSDSRGEKLFF.

This clonotype was observed a handful of times. The chain joins TRBV2 to TRBJ2-3, with 8 positions matching TRBD2. The junction had 8 bases not matched to a gene; V was cut back by 7 bases and J by 2 bases. This CDR3 is 15 amino acids long. CDR1 SNHLY and CDR2 FYNNEI come from the germline V gene. CDR3 sequence: CASTSGGALTDTQYF. For the CDR3, the DNA is TGTGCCAGCACCTCCGGGGGGGCCCTCACAGATACGCAGTATTTT.

This clonotype was picked up many times. Here the CDR3 reads CASSQGREPYNEQFF. CDR3 bases: TGTGCCAGCAGCCAAGGGCGGGAACCCTACAATGAGCAGTTCTTC. V usage is TRBV4-2 and J usage is TRBJ2-1, with D tentatively TRBD2 (6 bases). V was pared by 1 base and J by 2 bases, with 9 bases between. Germline CDR1 is LGHNA and CDR2 is YNFKEQ. The CDR3 has 15 residues.

This clonotype was counted only a few times. The chain is built from TRBV7-9 and TRBJ2-7, with 13 bases that match TRBD2. V lost 0 bases, J lost 3 bases, and 2 bases stayed unmatched. The CDR3 length is 16 residues. Germline-derived CDR1 and CDR2 are SEHNR and FQNEAQ (reference sequence). The CDR3 bases are TGTGCCAGCAGCTTAGCGACTAGCGGGAGGCTCTACGAGCAGTACTTC. This codes for CASSLATSGRLYEQYF. Based on the CDR3 plus reference TRBV7-9 and TRBJ2-7, the full variable domain is DTGVSQNPRHKITKRGQNVTFRCDPISEHNRLYWYRQTLGQGPEFLTYFQNEAQLEKSRLLSDRFSAERPKGSFSTLEIQRTEQGDSAMYLCASSLATSGRLYEQYFGPGTRLTVT.

The J gene is TRBJ2-1, the V gene TRBV2; 9 nucleotides align to TRBD2. Germline loops: CDR1 SNHLY, CDR2 FYNNEI. V lost 4 bases and J lost 4; bases outside the gene matches: 2. This CDR3 spans 14 amino acids. CDR3 nucleotide sequence: TGTGCCAGCAGTGGAGCGGGGGGTTACAATGAGCAGTTCTTC. Encoded protein: CASSGAGGYNEQFF.